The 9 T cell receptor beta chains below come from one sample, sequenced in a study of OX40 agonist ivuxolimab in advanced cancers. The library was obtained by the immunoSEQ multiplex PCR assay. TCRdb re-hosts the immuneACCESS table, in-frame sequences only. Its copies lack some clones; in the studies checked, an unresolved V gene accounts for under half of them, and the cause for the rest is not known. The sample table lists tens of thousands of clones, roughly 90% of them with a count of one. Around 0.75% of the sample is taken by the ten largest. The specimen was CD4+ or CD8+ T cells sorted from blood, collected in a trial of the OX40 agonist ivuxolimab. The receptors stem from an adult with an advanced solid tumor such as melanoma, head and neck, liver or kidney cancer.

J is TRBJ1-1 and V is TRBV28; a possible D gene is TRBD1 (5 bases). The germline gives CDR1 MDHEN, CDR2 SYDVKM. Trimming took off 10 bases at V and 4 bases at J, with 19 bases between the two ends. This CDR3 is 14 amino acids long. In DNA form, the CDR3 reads TGTGCCATCGTGTCCCCCGGGGCCCGCACTGAAGCTTTCTTT. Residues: CAIVSPGARTEAFF.

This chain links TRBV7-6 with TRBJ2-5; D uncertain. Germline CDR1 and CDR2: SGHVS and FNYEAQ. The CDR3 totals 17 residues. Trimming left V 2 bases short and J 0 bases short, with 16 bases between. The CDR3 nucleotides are TGTGCCAGCAGCTTATACTCTAGAGCTTGGTACCAAGAGACCCAGTACTTC. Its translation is CASSLYSRAWYQETQYF.

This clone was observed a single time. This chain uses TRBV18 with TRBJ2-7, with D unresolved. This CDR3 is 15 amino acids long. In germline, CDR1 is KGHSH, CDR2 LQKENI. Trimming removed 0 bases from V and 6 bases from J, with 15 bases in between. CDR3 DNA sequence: TGTGCCAGCTCACCACCGAGCCACCTGGGTGGCGAGCAGTACTTC. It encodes CASSPPSHLGGEQYF.

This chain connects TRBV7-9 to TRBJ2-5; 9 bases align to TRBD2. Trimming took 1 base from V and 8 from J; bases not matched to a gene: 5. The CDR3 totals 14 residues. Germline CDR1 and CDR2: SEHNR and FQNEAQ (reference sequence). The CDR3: CASSLGVREGTQYF. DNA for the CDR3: TGTGCCAGCAGCTTAGGGGTGCGGGAGGGCACCCAGTACTTC.

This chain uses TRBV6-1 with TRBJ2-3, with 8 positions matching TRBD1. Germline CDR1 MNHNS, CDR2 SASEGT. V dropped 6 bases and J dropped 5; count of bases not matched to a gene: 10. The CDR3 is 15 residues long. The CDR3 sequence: CASSAADRAGDTQYF. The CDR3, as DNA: TGTGCCAGCAGCGCGGCGGACAGGGCAGGAGATACGCAGTATTTT.

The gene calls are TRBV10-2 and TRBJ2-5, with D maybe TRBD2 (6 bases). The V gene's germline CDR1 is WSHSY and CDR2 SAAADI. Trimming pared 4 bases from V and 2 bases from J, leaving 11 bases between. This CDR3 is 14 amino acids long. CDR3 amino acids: CASSVRDWQETQYF. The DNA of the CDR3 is TGCGCCAGCAGTGTAAGGGACTGGCAAGAGACCCAGTACTTC.

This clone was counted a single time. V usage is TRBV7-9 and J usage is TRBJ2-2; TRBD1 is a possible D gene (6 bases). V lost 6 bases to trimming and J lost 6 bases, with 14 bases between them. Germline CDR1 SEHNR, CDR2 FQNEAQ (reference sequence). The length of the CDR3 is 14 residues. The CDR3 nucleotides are TGTGCCAGCAGGAGGGGGATTGGGGCCGGGGAGCTGTTTTTT. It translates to CASRRGIGAGELFF.

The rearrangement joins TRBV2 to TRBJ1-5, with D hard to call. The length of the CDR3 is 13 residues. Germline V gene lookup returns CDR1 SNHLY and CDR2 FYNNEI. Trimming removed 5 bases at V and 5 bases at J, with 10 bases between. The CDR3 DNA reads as TGTGCCAGCAGTTTGACCGCGTATCAGCCCCAGCATTTT. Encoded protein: CASSLTAYQPQHF.

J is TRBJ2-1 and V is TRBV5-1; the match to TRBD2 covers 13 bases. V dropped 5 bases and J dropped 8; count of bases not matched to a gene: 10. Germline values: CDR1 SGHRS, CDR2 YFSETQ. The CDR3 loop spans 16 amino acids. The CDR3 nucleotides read TGCGCCAGCAGACGGAAACTAGCGGGAGGGGCTGATGAGCAGTTCTTC. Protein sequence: CASRRKLAGGADEQFF.